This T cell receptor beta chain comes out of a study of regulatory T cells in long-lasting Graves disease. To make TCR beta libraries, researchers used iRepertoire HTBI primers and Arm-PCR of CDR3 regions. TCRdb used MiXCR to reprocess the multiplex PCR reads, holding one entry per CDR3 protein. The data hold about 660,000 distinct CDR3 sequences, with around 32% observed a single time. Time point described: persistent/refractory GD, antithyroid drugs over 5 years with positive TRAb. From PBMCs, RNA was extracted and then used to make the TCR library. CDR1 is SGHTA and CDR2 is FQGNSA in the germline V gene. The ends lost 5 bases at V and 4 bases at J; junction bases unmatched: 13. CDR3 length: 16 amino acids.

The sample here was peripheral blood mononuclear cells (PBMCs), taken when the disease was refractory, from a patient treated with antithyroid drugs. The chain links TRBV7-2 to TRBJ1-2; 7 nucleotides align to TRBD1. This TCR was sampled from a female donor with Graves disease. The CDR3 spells CASSPSRQGRLYGYTF. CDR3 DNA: TGTGCCAGCAGCCCCAGTCGACAGGGACGGCTCTATGGCTACACCTTC.